This T cell receptor (beta chain) derives from a study of T cells in Graves' hyperthyroidism and ophthalmopathy. Across the study: Peripheral blood sampling occurred at initial diagnosis, before any treatment.

When ophthalmopathy did not progress within 18 months, Graves' hyperthyroidism was considered stable. This clonotype was recorded many times. Its target is not known. The investigators amplified TCR beta CDR3 regions from RNA transcripts. The HTBI set primed first-round TCR CDR3 RT-PCR. TCRdb reprocessed the multiplex PCR reads via MiXCR and lists one record per CDR3 protein. The sample has about 400,000 distinct CDR3 sequences, just under 15% seen once. General study results and limits: For ophthalmopathy, model prediction preceded onset by a median 6.5 months. Most clonotypes expanded in thyroid above 0.001 were likewise present in blood.

The CDR3 totals 14 residues. With 8 bases removed from V and 4 bases from J, the gap between germline ends came to 17 bases. The germline V gene encodes CDR1 MDHEN and CDR2 SYDVKM. The sequence was collected from a woman aged 25 to 39 with Graves' hyperthyroidism. The sequenced material came from blood. The chain combines TRBV28 with TRBJ1-2; D call uncertain. The CDR3 sequence: CASCLRALAYGYTF. The CDR3 nucleotides are TGTGCCAGCTGTCTGAGGGCGCTCGCCTATGGCTACACCTTC.